The clone carrying this TCR beta chain was seen a few times. Its antigen is as yet unknown. Employing constant-segment primers, 5'RACE generated TCR alpha and TCR beta cDNA libraries bearing sample barcodes and UMIs. TCRdb re-called the 5' RACE reads with MiXCR, one entry per CDR3 protein. The sample shows under 200,000 distinct CDR3 sequences, roughly a third of them seen only once. This sample is part of a study of T-cell memory formation after mild COVID-19. Whole-study findings and limits: Some clones that responded were present in memory (sampled pre-infection), which suggests cross-reactive memory joined. Contracting CD4+ clones were located mainly in CM and EM, and CD8+ clones in EMRA.

This CDR3 has 14 residues. In germline, CDR1 is SGHRS, CDR2 YFSETQ. Trimming left V 5 bases short and J 4 bases short, with 15 bases between. The clonotype originates from an adult woman who had mild COVID-19 (a few samples of this study predate the infection). Cell type and time point are not known. The gene calls are TRBV5-1 and TRBJ1-1; the D is unclear. Sequenced: PBMCs or a T cell subset sorted from them (not recorded which). The CDR3 loop is CASSSSGGITEAFF. For the CDR3, the DNA is TGCGCCAGCAGTTCCAGTGGCGGTATCACTGAAGCTTTCTTT.